This TCR beta chain is from a study of shared clonotypes between healthy human individuals. As for the study in general: Three plates were used per donor for CD4 naive, three for CD4 memory, two for CD8 naive and one for CD8 memory.

Study-wide results and limits: Sequencing depth was expected to influence donor clonotype sharing.

Germline V gives CDR1 GTSNPN, CDR2 SVGIG (reference sequence). The V end was cut by 0 bases, the J end by 1 base, with 6 bases between. The CDR3 consists of 14 residues. In the naive CD8 group, cells lacked CD45RO and were positively selected for CCR7, so terminally differentiated effector memory CD45RA+ cells were left out. Caucasian adults living in Nashville, Tennessee, provided all samples. TCRdb's table, derived via immunoSEQ multiplex PCR, lists solely in-frame clones and lacks some. Here the sample spans about 2.1 million clones, about 93% being singletons. As regards this clone: Its antigen is not known.

The sequenced sample was naive CD8+ T cells from PBMCs. The TCR was taken from a man aged 18 to 29 in good health. Some clones in this sample may be carry-over from other donors' samples. This sequence joins TRBV30 and TRBJ2-2; D gene ambiguous. CDR3 amino acids: CAWSVMGNTGELFF. CDR3 DNA sequence: TGTGCCTGGAGTGTAATGGGGAACACCGGGGAGCTGTTTTTT. The whole variable domain, filled in from reference TRBV30 and TRBJ2-2, reads SQTIHQWPATLVQPVGSPLSLECTVEGTSNPNLYWYRQAAGRGLQLLFYSVGIGQISSEVPQNLSASRPQDRQFILSSKKLLLSDSGFYLCAWSVMGNTGELFFGEGSRLTVL.